The next 3 T cell receptor beta chains were all read from a single sample in a study of blood T cells in healthy people across ages. A second PCR, run for about 7 to 12 cycles, used a sample-barcoded 5' primer plus a J-beta primer mix. MiXCR, applied by TCRdb to the 5' RACE reads, yields one record per CDR3 protein. The data hold around 1,000,000 distinct CDR3 sequences, with roughly a quarter observed a single time. The data were also submitted as part of a second study, on T cells of mothers and their children.

Sample: blood. Receptors originate from a girl aged 2 to 10 in good health.

The J gene is TRBJ1-2, the V gene TRBV29-1; D gene unclear. Germline values: CDR1 SQVTM, CDR2 ANQGSEA. The CDR3 is 12 residues long. Between the trimmed V and J ends, which lost 4 bases and 4 bases, there was a span of 10 bases. DNA for the CDR3: TGCAGCGTTGGGGCGCCTCCCTATGGCTACACCTTC. This gives the protein CSVGAPPYGYTF.

The chain recombines TRBV9 with TRBJ2-7, with D possibly TRBD1 on 5 matching bases. Trimming took 4 bases from V and 4 from J, leaving 15 bases between them. CDR3 length: 14 residues. Germline-derived CDR1 and CDR2 are SGDLS and YYNGEE. The CDR3 region has the DNA TGTGCCAGCAGCCCTCTAGACAGCGTTTACGAGCAGTACTTC. Translating it yields CASSPLDSVYEQYF. Drawing the rest from reference TRBV9 and TRBJ2-7, the complete variable domain is DSGVTQTPKHLITATGQRVTLRCSPRSGDLSVYWYQQSLDQGLQFLIQYYNGEERAKGNILERFSAQQFPDLHSELNLSSLELGDSALYFCASSPLDSVYEQYFGPGTRLTVT.

The rearrangement uses TRBV24-1 and TRBJ2-1; maybe TRBD1 (6 bases). V was clipped by 9 bases and J by 2 bases, with 13 bases between them. CDR1 KGHDR and CDR2 SFDVKD come from the germline V gene. There are 14 residues in the CDR3. CDR3 loop: CATSAGDTYNEQFF. DNA of the CDR3: TGTGCCACCTCGGCAGGGGACACCTACAATGAGCAGTTCTTC.